Listed below are T cell receptor beta chains from one sample, sequenced in a study of T cells in Graves' hyperthyroidism and ophthalmopathy. MiXCR, run by TCRdb on the multiplex PCR reads, gives a single entry per CDR3 protein. The profile shows some 350,000 distinct CDR3 sequences, around 16% of them singletons. Specimen: blood. The receptors were sampled from a young woman with Graves' hyperthyroidism that later progressed to Graves' ophthalmopathy. Both conserved end residues are part of each CDR3. The order of the fields is CDR3 protein, clone size, J gene, V gene. Expanded clones get a size class; other rows say once, few or many, or leave the size out.

cdr3_aa: CSARDSGGATNEKLFF
clone_size: few
j_call: TRBJ1-4
v_call: TRBV20-1

cdr3_aa: CASSYSDEQYF
clone_size: many
j_call: TRBJ2-7
v_call: TRBV6-6

cdr3_aa: CATSRGTGPFTEAFF
clone_size: many
j_call: TRBJ1-1
v_call: TRBV15

cdr3_aa: CASEPGLVTYNEQFF
clone_size: .
j_call: TRBJ2-1
v_call: TRBV28

cdr3_aa: CSARDGSDYNEQFF
clone_size: .
j_call: TRBJ2-1
v_call: TRBV20-1

cdr3_aa: CASSTEQSNYGYTF
clone_size: many
j_call: TRBJ1-2
v_call: TRBV18

cdr3_aa: CASSGQGTGQPQHF
clone_size: many
j_call: TRBJ1-5
v_call: TRBV2

cdr3_aa: CASSQTLSGGSSYNEQFF
clone_size: .
j_call: TRBJ2-1
v_call: TRBV5-5

cdr3_aa: CASSRSRDRAYEQYF
clone_size: many
j_call: TRBJ2-7
v_call: TRBV27

cdr3_aa: CASSLGSGRVGEQYF
clone_size: few
j_call: TRBJ2-7
v_call: TRBV27

cdr3_aa: CASSPILQGRFEQYF
clone_size: many
j_call: TRBJ2-7
v_call: TRBV18

cdr3_aa: CASSLREKDTQYF
clone_size: few
j_call: TRBJ2-3
v_call: TRBV12-3/TRBV12-4

cdr3_aa: CASSRNSLEVLAGGPYGDTQYF
clone_size: many
j_call: TRBJ2-3
v_call: TRBV11-2

cdr3_aa: CASSHPLAGTGELFF
clone_size: .
j_call: TRBJ2-2
v_call: TRBV12-3/TRBV12-4

cdr3_aa: CASRGQGRDTQYF
clone_size: .
j_call: TRBJ2-3
v_call: TRBV28

cdr3_aa: CASSLSSGRIPNEQFF
clone_size: many
j_call: TRBJ2-1
v_call: TRBV7-2

cdr3_aa: CASSQDYGRVTKNIQYF
clone_size: .
j_call: TRBJ2-4
v_call: TRBV4-1

cdr3_aa: CASSVALGQNYEQYF
clone_size: .
j_call: TRBJ2-7
v_call: TRBV9

cdr3_aa: CASSELGAKGEQYF
clone_size: .
j_call: TRBJ2-7
v_call: TRBV2

cdr3_aa: CASSFRQGIKEKLFF
clone_size: .
j_call: TRBJ1-4
v_call: TRBV3-1

cdr3_aa: CATSTLNTGELFF
clone_size: .
j_call: TRBJ2-2
v_call: TRBV24-1

cdr3_aa: CASSLDRGGRRNEQFF
clone_size: many
j_call: TRBJ2-1
v_call: TRBV7-9

cdr3_aa: CARGQGQETQYF
clone_size: .
j_call: TRBJ2-5
v_call: TRBV12-5

cdr3_aa: CATSGGGPRAEGYTF
clone_size: many
j_call: TRBJ1-2
v_call: TRBV24-1

cdr3_aa: CAFGAESYEQYF
clone_size: few
j_call: TRBJ2-7
v_call: TRBV30